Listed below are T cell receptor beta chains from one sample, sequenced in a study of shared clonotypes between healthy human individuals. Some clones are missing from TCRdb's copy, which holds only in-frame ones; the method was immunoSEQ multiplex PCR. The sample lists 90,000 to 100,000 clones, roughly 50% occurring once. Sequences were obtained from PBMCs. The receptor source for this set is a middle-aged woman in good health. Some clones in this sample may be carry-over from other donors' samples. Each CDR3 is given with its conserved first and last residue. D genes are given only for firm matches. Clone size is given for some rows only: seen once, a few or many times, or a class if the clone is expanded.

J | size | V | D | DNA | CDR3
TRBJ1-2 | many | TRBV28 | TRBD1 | TGTGCCAGCACCAACCCGGGGGGGACAGGGATGGGCTATGGCTACACCTTC | CASTNPGGTGMGYGYTF
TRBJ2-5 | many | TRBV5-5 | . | TGTGCCAGCAGCTTGCGGGCGACTAGTTTACAAGAGACCCAGTACTTC | CASSLRATSLQETQYF
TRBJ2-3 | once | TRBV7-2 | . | TGTGCCAGCAGCCCCCTTACGACTATCGGCGGGGGCGTTTATTTT | CASSPLTTIGGGVYF
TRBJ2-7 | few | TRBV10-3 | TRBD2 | TGTGCCATCAGTAGGCTAGCGGGGGACTTCTGGGAGCAGTACTTC | CAISRLAGDFWEQYF
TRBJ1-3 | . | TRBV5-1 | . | TGCGCCAGCAGCTCGGCGTCGGGGCAGTCCAACACCATATATTTT | CASSSASGQSNTIYF
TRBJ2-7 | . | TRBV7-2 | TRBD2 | TGTGCCAGCAGCCAGCGACTAGCGGGCTCCTACGAGCAGTACTTC | CASSQRLAGSYEQYF
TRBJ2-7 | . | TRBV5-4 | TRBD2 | TGTGCCAGCACCATTTGGACTAGCGGGAGCGACGAGCAGTACTTC | CASTIWTSGSDEQYF
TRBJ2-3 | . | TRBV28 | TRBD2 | TGTGCCAGCAACCGAGGAGGGCGGGAGGGGACAGATACGCAGTATTTT | CASNRGGREGTDTQYF
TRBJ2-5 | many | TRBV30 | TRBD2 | TGTGCCTGGAGGGCCCGTGGGGCGGGACTACAAGAGACCCAGTACTTC | CAWRARGAGLQETQYF
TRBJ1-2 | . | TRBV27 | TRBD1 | TGTGCCAGCAGGTTATCAGGGGGCGATGGCTACACCTTC | CASRLSGGDGYTF
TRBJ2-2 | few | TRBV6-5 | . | TGTGCCAGCAGTTACTTTGGGGGGTGGGAGACCGGGGAGCTGTTTTTT | CASSYFGGWETGELFF
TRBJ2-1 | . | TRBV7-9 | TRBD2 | TGTGCCAGCAGCCCTCCGGGGGGAGACCATGAGCAGTTCTTC | CASSPPGGDHEQFF
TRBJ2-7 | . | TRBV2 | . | TGTGCCAGCACCGATGAAGGCTACGAGCAGTACTTC | CASTDEGYEQYF
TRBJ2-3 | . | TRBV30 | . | TGTGCCTGGAGTGTAGGGGGGGTAAGAGATACGCAGTATTTT | CAWSVGGVRDTQYF
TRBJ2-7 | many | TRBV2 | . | TGTGCCAGCAGTGAAGCGCGGGCCGGGGAGCAGTACTTC | CASSEARAGEQYF
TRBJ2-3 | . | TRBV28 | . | TGTGCCAGCGAGACGGATACAGGGTACACAGATACGCAGTATTTT | CASETDTGYTDTQYF
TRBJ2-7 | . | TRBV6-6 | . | TGTGCCAGCAGTTACGGGAAGGGTGTCGAGCAGTACTTC | CASSYGKGVEQYF
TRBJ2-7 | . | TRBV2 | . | TGTGCCAGCAGGCGAGGGAGCTGGTACTCGAAAAACTCCTACGAGCAGTACTTC | CASRRGSWYSKNSYEQYF
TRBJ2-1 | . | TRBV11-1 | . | TGTGCCAGCAGCTTAGAAGGAGCGGCGCCCTACAATGAGCAGTTCTTC | CASSLEGAAPYNEQFF
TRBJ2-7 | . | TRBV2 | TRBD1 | TGTGCCAGCAGTCACCGGGACAGGTTTTACTACGAGCAGTACTTC | CASSHRDRFYYEQYF
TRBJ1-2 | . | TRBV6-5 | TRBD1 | TGTGCCAGCAGCCGGACAGGGGTTTTTGGCTACACCTTC | CASSRTGVFGYTF
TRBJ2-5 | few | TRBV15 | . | TGTGCCACCAGCAGAGATCGGGGGAAAGGGTGGGAGACCCAGTACTTC | CATSRDRGKGWETQYF
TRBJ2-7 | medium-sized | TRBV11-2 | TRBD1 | TGTGCCAGCAGCCTCAGGACAGGGGACGGCGAGCAGTACTTC | CASSLRTGDGEQYF
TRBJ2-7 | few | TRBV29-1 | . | TGCAGCGTTGAGGACGGATCCTACGAGCAGTACTTC | CSVEDGSYEQYF
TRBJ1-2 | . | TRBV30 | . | TGTGCCTGGAGTGTAATTCCGGACTATGGCTACACCTTC | CAWSVIPDYGYTF
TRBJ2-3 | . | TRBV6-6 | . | TGTGCCAGCAGTTCCAGCACAGATACGCAGTATTTT | CASSSSTDTQYF
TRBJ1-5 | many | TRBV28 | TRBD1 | TGTGCCAGCAGTTGGACAGGGGTGGATCAGCCCCAGCATTTT | CASSWTGVDQPQHF
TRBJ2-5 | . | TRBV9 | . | TGTGCCAGCAGCGTAGCGCTGACAGGAGAGACCCAGTACTTC | CASSVALTGETQYF